Listed below are T cell receptor beta chains from one sample, sequenced in a study of CD8 T cells in ankylosing spondylitis. Using its own MiXCR run on the 5' RACE reads, TCRdb lists one record per CDR3 protein. The data hold roughly 150,000 distinct CDR3 sequences, with around a tenth observed a single time. Sequenced input: blood, either unsorted or a sorted T cell fraction (not recorded which). These receptors all come from a female donor with ankylosing spondylitis or in good health (not recorded which). Both conserved end residues are part of each CDR3. Each record gives: V gene, J gene, D gene, CDR3 protein. The D gene is left open where the match is weak.

>TRBV29-1|TRBJ1-1|.
CSVLRNTEAFF
>TRBV6-2/TRBV6-3|TRBJ2-7|TRBD2
CASSYSVSGLQYF
>TRBV9|TRBJ2-5|.
CASSVGQLNQETQYF
>TRBV4-3|TRBJ2-7|.
CASSQDVRGDEQYF
>TRBV11-2|TRBJ2-5|TRBD1
CASSYSGRGLRETQYF
>TRBV21-1|TRBJ2-3|.
CASSKGIATDTQYF
>TRBV6-2/TRBV6-3|TRBJ1-1|.
CASSYSGELMNTEAFF
>TRBV7-8|TRBJ2-4|.
CASSLGGDIQYF
>TRBV6-2/TRBV6-3|TRBJ2-3|TRBD2
CASSPQLASDTQYF
>TRBV9|TRBJ2-7|.
CASSDRPTSPEGVYEQYF
>TRBV27|TRBJ1-5|.
CASSWWGGQPQHF
>TRBV7-9|TRBJ1-5|TRBD1
CASSLTGALNQPQHF
>TRBV13|TRBJ1-1|TRBD1
CASSLGQGVAAFF
>TRBV27|TRBJ2-3|.
CASSLSWASSTDTQYF
>TRBV24-1|TRBJ2-2|.
CATSDPPELFF
>TRBV27|TRBJ1-2|TRBD1
CASRHPGGNYGYTF
>TRBV9|TRBJ1-4|.
CASSAPGGGGEKLFF
>TRBV7-9|TRBJ2-7|TRBD2
CASSSAQGLVYEQYF
>TRBV5-1|TRBJ1-3|.
CASSLDTSSGNTIYF
>TRBV20-1|TRBJ2-2|.
CSARGLDTGELFF
>TRBV20-1|TRBJ2-1|TRBD2
CSARVVSGRYNEQFF
>TRBV20-1|TRBJ1-2|.
CSASSDKYYGYTF
>TRBV7-6|TRBJ2-5|.
CASSFGGMDQTQYF
>TRBV7-9|TRBJ2-2|.
CASSPPGTNTGELFF
>TRBV6-2/TRBV6-3|TRBJ2-2|.
CASSPRPGTSEGELFF
>TRBV10-3|TRBJ1-6|.
CAISDRNTSPLHF
>TRBV20-1|TRBJ2-7|.
CSAQTLNSYEQYF
>TRBV7-6|TRBJ2-3|TRBD1
CASSSGQGATDTQYF
>TRBV7-9|TRBJ2-7|.
CAVDGEYEQYF
>TRBV6-5|TRBJ2-3|.
CASSYSPHSGGTDTQYF
>TRBV5-4|TRBJ2-2|.
CASSLEGTTTGELFF
>TRBV28|TRBJ1-6|.
CASSLFGVIEGSKRFNSPLHF
>TRBV5-1|TRBJ1-1|.
CASTDSGTEAFF
>TRBV27|TRBJ2-5|.
CASSLSSGETQYF
>TRBV11-2|TRBJ2-7|TRBD2
CASSQPTSGRARVYEQYF
>TRBV15|TRBJ1-5|.
CATSGDYSNQPQHF
>TRBV12-3/TRBV12-4|TRBJ2-5|.
CASTPPETATQYF
>TRBV5-1|TRBJ1-2|.
CASSLDHLYGYTF
>TRBV2|TRBJ1-5|TRBD1
CASAGTGSKNQPQHF
>TRBV4-3|TRBJ2-1|.
CASSQEAAVGNIYNEQFF
>TRBV7-9|TRBJ2-1|TRBD1
CASSLVLQGNEQFF
>TRBV4-1|TRBJ1-1|.
CASSQFGRASMVNTEAFF
>TRBV20-1|TRBJ2-5|.
CSVSHRGDPGHRVKTQYF
>TRBV4-1|TRBJ2-7|.
CASSQETRGGNEQYF
>TRBV3-1|TRBJ2-3|.
CASSQYPGRGITDTQYF
>TRBV5-1|TRBJ2-7|.
CASSLAYKGYEQYF